This T cell receptor beta chain was recorded in a study of post-analysis software for immune sequencing data. Study results and limitations: Patients showed TRBV5-6, TRBV5-1 and TRBV20-1 among roughly 5 TRBV segments more frequent than in controls. Strong same-batch co-clustering of samples appeared with F measure clustering.

This clonotype was seen more than once but under ten times. Its antigen is not known. Trimming left V 1 base short and J 0 bases short, with 12 bases between. The CDR3 has 16 amino acids. CDR1 is SGHRS, CDR2 YFSETQ, per germline. Prepared libraries of TCR beta cDNA carried unique molecular identifiers. The source material, about 0.9 to 11 million T cells, gave rise to 400,000 to 550,000 cDNA molecules. TCRdb processed the PCR reads anew with MiXCR; each CDR3 protein has one entry. The sample holds about 770,000 distinct CDR3 sequences, around 42% seen once. Sequencing was performed on blood. The receptor's source is a girl between 5 and 17 years old with multiple sclerosis. The rearrangement uses TRBV5-1 and TRBJ2-3; tentative D call: TRBD2 (5 bases). CDR3 residues: CASSLRGGGSTDTQYF. Here the CDR3 DNA reads TGCGCCAGCAGCTTGAGAGGAGGCGGAAGCACAGATACGCAGTATTTT.